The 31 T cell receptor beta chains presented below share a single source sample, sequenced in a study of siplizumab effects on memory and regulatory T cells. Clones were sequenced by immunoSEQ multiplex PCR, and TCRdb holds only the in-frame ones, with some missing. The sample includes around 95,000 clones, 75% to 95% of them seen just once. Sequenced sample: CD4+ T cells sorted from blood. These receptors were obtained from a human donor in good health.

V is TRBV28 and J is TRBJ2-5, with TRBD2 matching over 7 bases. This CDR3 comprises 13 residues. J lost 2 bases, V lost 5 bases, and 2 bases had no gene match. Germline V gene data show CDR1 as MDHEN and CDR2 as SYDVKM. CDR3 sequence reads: CASSPGGQETQYF. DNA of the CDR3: TGTGCCAGCAGTCCGGGAGGTCAAGAGACCCAGTACTTC.

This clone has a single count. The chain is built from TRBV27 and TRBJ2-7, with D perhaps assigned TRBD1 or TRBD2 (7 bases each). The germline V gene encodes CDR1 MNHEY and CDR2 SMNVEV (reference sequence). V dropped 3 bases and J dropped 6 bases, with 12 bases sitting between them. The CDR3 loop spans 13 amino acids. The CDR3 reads CASSFARGGEQYF. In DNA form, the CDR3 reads TGTGCCAGCAGTTTTGCCAGGGGGGGCGAGCAGTACTTC.

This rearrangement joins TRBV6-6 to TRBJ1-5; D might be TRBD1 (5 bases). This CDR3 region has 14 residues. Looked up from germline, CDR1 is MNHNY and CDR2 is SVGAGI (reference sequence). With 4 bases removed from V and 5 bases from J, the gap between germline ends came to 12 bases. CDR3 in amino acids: CASSLLGGDQPQHF. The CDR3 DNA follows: TGTGCCAGCAGTTTGTTGGGGGGTGATCAGCCCCAGCATTTT.

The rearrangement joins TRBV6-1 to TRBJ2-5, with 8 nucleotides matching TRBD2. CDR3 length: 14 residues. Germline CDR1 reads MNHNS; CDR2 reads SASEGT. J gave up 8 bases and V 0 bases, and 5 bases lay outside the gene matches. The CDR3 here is CASSEATGGPTQYF. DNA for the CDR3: TGTGCCAGCAGTGAAGCTACGGGGGGGCCTACCCAGTACTTC.

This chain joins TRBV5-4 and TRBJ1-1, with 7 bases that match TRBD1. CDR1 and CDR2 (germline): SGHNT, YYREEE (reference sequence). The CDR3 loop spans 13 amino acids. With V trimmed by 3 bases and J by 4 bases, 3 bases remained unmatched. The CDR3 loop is CASSYRGGTEAFF. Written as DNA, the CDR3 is TGTGCCAGCAGCTACAGGGGTGGCACTGAAGCTTTCTTT.

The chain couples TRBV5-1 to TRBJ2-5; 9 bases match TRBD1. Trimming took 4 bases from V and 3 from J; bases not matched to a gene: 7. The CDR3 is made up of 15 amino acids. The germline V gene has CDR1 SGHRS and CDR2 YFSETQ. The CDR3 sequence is CASSQTGGKEETQYF. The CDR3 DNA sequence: TGCGCCAGCAGCCAAACAGGGGGCAAAGAAGAGACCCAGTACTTC.

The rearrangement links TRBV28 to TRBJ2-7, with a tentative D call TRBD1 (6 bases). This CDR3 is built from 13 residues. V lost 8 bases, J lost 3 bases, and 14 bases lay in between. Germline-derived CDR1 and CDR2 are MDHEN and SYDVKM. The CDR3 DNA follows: TGTGCCAGCTGCCTGGGGGCCTTCTACGAGCAGTACTTC. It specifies CASCLGAFYEQYF. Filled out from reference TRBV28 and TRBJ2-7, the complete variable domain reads DVKVTQSSRYLVKRTGEKVFLECVQDMDHENMFWYRQDPGLGLRLIYFSYDVKMKEKGDIPEGYSVSREKKERFSLILESASTNQTSMYLCASCLGAFYEQYFGPGTRLTVT.

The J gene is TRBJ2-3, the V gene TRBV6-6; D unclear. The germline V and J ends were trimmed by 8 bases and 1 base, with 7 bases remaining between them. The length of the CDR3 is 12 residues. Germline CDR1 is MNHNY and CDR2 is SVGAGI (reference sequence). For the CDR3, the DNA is TGTGCCAGCCGTGAGGGCACAGATACGCAGTATTTT. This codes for CASREGTDTQYF.

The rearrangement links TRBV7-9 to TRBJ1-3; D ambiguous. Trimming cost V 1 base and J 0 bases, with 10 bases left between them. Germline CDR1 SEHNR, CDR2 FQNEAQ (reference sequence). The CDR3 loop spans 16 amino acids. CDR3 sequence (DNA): TGTGCCAGCAGCTTAGACCCGGGAACCTCTGGAAACACCATATATTTT. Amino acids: CASSLDPGTSGNTIYF.

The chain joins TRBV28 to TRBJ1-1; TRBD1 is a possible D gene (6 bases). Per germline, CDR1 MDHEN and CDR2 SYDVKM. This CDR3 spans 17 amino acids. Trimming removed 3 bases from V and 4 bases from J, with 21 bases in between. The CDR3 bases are TGTGCCAGCAGTTTTGGGGGCTACGGGGGAATTGGCACTGAAGCTTTCTTT. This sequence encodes CASSFGGYGGIGTEAFF.

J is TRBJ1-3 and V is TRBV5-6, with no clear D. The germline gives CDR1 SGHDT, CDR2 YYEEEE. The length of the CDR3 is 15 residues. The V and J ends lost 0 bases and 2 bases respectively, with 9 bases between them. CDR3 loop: CASSLVPIPGNTIYF. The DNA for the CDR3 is TGTGCCAGCAGCTTGGTTCCCATCCCTGGAAACACCATATATTTT.

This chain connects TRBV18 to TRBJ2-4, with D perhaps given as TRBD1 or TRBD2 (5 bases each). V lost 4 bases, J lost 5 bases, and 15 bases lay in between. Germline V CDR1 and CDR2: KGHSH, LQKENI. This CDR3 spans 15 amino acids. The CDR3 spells CASSLATGTENIQYF. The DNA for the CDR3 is TGTGCCAGCTCACTAGCAACCGGGACCGAAAACATTCAGTACTTC.

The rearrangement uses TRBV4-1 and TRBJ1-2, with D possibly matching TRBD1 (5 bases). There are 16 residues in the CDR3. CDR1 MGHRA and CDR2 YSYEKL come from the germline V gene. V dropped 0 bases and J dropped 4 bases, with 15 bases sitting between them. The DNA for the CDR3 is TGCGCCAGCAGCCAAGATGGGGCGGGGGAGGCCTATGGCTACACCTTC. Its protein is CASSQDGAGEAYGYTF.

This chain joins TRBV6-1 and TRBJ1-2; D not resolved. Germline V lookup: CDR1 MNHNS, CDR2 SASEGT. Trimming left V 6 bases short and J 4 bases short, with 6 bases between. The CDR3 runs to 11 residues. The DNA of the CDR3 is TGTGCCAGCAGCGCTTTCTATGGCTACACCTTC. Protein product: CASSAFYGYTF.

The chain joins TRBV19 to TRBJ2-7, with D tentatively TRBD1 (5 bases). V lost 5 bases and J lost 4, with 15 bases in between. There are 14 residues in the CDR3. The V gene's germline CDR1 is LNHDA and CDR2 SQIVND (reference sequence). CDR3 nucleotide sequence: TGTGCCAGTAGTGCCAGGGTCGGGCTATACGAGCAGTACTTC. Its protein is CASSARVGLYEQYF.

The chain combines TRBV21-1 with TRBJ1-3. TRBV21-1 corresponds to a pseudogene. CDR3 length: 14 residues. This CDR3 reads CASSKNGSGNTIYF. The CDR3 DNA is TGTGCCAGCAGCAAAAACGGATCCGGAAACACCATATATTTT.

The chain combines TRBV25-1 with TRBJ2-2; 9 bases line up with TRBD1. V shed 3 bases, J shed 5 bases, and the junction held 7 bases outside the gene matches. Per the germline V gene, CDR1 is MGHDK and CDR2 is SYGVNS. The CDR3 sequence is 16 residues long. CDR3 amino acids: CASSDPGQGFTGELFF. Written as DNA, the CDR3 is TGTGCCAGCAGTGACCCGGGACAGGGATTTACCGGGGAGCTGTTTTTT.

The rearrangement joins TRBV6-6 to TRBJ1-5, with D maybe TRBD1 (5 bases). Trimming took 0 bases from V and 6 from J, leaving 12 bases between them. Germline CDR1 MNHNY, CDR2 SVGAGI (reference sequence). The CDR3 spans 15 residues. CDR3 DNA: TGTGCCAGCAGTTACTCAACAGGCGGCAGTCAGCCCCAGCATTTT. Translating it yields CASSYSTGGSQPQHF.

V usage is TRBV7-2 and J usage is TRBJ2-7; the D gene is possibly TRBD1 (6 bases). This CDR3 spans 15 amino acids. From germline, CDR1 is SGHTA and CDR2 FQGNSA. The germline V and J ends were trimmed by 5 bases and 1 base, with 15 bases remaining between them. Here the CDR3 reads CASSPRGISSYEQYF. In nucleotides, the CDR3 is TGTGCCAGCAGCCCCAGGGGCATTTCATCCTACGAGCAGTACTTC.

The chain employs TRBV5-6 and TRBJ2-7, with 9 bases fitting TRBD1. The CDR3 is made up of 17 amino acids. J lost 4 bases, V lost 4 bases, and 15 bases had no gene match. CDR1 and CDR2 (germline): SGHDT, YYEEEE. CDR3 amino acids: CASSTVLNWTGEYEQYF. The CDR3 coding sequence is TGTGCCAGCAGCACCGTACTAAATTGGACAGGGGAATACGAGCAGTACTTC.

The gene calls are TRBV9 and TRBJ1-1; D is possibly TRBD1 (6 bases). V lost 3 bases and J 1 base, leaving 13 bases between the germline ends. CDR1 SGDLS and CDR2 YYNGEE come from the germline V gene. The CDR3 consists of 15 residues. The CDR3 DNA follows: TGTGCCAGCAGCGCAGACAGGTATGCGAACACTGAAGCTTTCTTT. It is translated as CASSADRYANTEAFF.

CDR3 coding DNA: TGTGCCAGCAGTGCCGACAGGGGGCGAGAGACCCAGTACTTC. Translating gives CASSADRGRETQYF. This sequence joins TRBV6-1 and TRBJ2-5, with 10 positions matching TRBD1. The CDR3 is 14 residues long. V trimming: 4 bases; J trimming: 4 bases; junction bases outside the gene matches: 3. Germline CDR1 MNHNS, CDR2 SASEGT.

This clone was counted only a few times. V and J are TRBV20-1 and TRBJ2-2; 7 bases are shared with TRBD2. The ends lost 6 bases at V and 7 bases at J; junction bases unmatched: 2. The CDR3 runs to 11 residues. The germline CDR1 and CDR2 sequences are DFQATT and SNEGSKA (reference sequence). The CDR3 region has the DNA TGCAGTGCCCAGCGGGGCGGGGAGCTGTTTTTT. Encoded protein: CSAQRGGELFF.

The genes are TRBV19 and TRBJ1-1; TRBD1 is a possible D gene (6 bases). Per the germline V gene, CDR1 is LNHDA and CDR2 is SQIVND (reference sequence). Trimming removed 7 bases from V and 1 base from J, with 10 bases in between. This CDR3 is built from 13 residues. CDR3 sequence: CASIGQRNTEAFF. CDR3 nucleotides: TGTGCCAGTATTGGACAGAGGAACACTGAAGCTTTCTTT.

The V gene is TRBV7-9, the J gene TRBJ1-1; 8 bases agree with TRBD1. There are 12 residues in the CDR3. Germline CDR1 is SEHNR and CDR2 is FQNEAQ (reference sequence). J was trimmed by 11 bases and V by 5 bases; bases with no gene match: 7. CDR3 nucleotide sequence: TGTGCCAGCAGCCGGACAGGGCCCGGGGCTTTCTTT. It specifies CASSRTGPGAFF.

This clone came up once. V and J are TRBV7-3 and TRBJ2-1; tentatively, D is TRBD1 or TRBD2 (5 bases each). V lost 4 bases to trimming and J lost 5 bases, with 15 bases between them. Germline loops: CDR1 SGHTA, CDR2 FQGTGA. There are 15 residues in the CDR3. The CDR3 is CASSSPRDGNNEQFF. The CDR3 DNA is TGTGCCAGCAGCTCCCCCCGGGACGGCAACAATGAGCAGTTCTTC.

In DNA, the CDR3 is TGTGCCAGCAGCCTTTATACGGGGGGGACAGGCTATGGCTACACCTTC. As protein: CASSLYTGGTGYGYTF. This rearrangement joins TRBV7-2 to TRBJ1-2, with 8 nucleotides matching TRBD1. This CDR3 has 16 amino acids. The V gene's germline CDR1 is SGHTA and CDR2 FQGNSA. With 5 bases clipped from V and 4 bases from J, the junction kept 12 bases outside the gene matches.

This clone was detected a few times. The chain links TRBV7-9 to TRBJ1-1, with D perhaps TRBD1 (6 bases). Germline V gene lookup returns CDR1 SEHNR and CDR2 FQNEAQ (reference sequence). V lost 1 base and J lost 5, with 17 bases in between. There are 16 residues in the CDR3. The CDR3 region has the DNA TGTGCCAGCAGCTTAGGGCTGTGGGGGAGGGGGACTGAAGCTTTCTTT. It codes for CASSLGLWGRGTEAFF.

The DNA for the CDR3 is TGCAGTGCTAGGGGGGGACTTGAAGCTTTCTTT. It yields the protein CSARGGLEAFF. The rearrangement uses TRBV20-1 and TRBJ1-1; TRBD1 is a possible D gene (5 bases). The ends were cut back, 3 bases at V and 7 bases at J, with 9 bases in the middle. The germline V gene encodes CDR1 DFQATT and CDR2 SNEGSKA (reference sequence). This CDR3 spans 11 amino acids.

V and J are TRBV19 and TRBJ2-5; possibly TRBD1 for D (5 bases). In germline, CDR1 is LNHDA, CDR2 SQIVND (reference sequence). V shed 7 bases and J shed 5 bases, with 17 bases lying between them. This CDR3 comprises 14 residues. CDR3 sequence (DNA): TGTGCCAGTAAGGCAGGGCCCGGTGGGGAGACCCAGTACTTC. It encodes CASKAGPGGETQYF.

The CDR3 region is CASSIAPLGSTDTQYF. The CDR3 DNA is TGTGCCAGTAGTATAGCCCCCCTAGGGAGCACAGATACGCAGTATTTT. The chain has TRBV19 and TRBJ2-3; D is uncertain. Germline loops: CDR1 LNHDA, CDR2 SQIVND (reference sequence). This CDR3 has 16 amino acids. The V end lost 1 base, the J end lost 0 bases, and 11 bases lay between the germline ends.